The clone carrying this T cell receptor beta chain occurred many times. TCRdb called the 5' RACE reads again in MiXCR, with one record for every CDR3 protein. The sample holds fewer than 35,000 distinct CDR3 sequences, approximately 4.5% seen once. These data are taken from a study of neurological immune-mediated disorders. Unmatched junction bases numbered 5, after V lost 1 base and J lost 12 bases. Germline V gene lookup returns CDR1 SGHRS and CDR2 YFSETQ. This CDR3 region has 15 residues. The sample comprised PBMCs. The TCR was taken from a man aged 18-30 years in good health. The V gene is TRBV5-1, the J gene TRBJ2-1, with 15 bases fitting TRBD2. The CDR3 sequence is CASSLTGLAGGRQFF. The CDR3 DNA sequence: TGCGCCAGCAGCTTGACGGGACTAGCGGGAGGCCGGCAGTTCTTC. Filled out from reference TRBV5-1 and TRBJ2-1, the complete variable domain reads KAGVTQTPRYLIKTRGQQVTLSCSPISGHRSVSWYQQTPGQGLQFLFEYFSETQRNKGNFPGRFSGRQFSNSRSEMNVSTLELGDSALYLCASSLTGLAGGRQFFGPGTRLTVL.